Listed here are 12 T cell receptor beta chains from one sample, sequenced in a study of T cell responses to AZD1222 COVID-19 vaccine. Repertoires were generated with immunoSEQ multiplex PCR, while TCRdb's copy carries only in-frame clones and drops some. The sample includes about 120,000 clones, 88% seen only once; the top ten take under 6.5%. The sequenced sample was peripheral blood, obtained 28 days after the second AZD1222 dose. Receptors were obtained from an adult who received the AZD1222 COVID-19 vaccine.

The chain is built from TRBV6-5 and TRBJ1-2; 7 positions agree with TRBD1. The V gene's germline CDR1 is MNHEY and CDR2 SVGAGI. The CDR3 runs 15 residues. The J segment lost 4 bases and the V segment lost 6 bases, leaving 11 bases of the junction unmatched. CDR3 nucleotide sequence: TGTGCCAGCAGACGACCCCTTACAGGGGCCTATGGCTACACCTTC. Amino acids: CASRRPLTGAYGYTF.

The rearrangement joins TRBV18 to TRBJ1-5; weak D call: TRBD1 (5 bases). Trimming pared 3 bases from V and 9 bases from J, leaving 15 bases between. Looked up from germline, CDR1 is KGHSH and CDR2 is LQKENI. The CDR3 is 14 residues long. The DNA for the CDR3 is TGTGCCAGCTCACCCGGGGACGGACCGCGGCCCCAGCATTTT. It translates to CASSPGDGPRPQHF.

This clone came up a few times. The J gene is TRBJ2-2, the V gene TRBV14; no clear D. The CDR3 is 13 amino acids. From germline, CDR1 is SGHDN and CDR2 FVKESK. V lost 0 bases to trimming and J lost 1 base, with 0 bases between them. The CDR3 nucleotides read TGTGCCAGCAGCCAAGAGAACACCGGGGAGCTGTTTTTT. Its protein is CASSQENTGELFF. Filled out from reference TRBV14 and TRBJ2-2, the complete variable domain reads EAGVTQFPSHSVIEKGQTVTLRCDPISGHDNLYWYRRVMGKEIKFLLHFVKESKQDESGMPNNRFLAERTGGTYSTLKVQPAELEDSGVYFCASSQENTGELFFGEGSRLTVL.

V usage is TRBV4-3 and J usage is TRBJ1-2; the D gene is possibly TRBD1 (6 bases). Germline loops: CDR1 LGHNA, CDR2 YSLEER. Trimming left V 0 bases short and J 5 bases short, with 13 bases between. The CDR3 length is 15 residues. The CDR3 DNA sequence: TGCGCCAGCAGCCAAGATGTCAGGGGCGGATATGGCTACACCTTC. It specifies CASSQDVRGGYGYTF.

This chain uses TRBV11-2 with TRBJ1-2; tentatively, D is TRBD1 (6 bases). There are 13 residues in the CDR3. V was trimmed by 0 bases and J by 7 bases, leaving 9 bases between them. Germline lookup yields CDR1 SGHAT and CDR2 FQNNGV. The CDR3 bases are TGTGCCAGCAGCTTAGATCAGGGGTTTGGCTACACCTTC. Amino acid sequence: CASSLDQGFGYTF.

The CDR3 DNA is TGTGCCAGTGGGAGCACTGAAGCTTTCTTT. It yields the protein CASGSTEAFF. V usage is TRBV19 and J usage is TRBJ1-1; D call uncertain. Trimming pared 8 bases from V and 4 bases from J, leaving 5 bases between. There are 10 residues in the CDR3. CDR1 and CDR2 (germline): LNHDA, SQIVND (reference sequence).

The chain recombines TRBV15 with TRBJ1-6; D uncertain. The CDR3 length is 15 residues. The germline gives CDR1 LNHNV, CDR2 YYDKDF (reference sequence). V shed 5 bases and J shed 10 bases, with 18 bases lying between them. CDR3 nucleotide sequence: TGTGCCACCAGCTCAGGCTTTCGGGAAAGCTCACCCCTCCACTTT. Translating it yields CATSSGFRESSPLHF.

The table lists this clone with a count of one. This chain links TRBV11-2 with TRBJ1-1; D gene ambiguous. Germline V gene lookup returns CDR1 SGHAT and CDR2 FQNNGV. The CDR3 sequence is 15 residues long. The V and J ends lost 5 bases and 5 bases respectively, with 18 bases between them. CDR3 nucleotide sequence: TGTGCCAGCAGCCCTAGGATAGGGCCTACAACTGAAGCTTTCTTT. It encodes CASSPRIGPTTEAFF.

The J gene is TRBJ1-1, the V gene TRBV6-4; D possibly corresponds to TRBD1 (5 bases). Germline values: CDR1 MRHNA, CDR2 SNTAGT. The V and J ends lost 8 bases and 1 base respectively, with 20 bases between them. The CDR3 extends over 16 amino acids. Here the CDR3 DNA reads TGTGCCAGCCTCGACGGGGGTAATTTGGAGAACACTGAAGCTTTCTTT. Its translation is CASLDGGNLENTEAFF.

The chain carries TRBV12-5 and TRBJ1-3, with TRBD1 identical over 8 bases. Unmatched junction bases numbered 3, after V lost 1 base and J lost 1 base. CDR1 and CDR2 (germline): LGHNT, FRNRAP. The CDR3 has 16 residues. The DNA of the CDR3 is TGTGCTAGTGGTTTGGGACAGGGGCTTTCTGGAAACACCATATATTTT. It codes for CASGLGQGLSGNTIYF.

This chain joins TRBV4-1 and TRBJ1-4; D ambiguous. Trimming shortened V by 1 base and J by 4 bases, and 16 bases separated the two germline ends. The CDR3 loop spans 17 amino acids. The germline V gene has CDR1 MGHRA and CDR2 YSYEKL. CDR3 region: CASSQVSGRTVNEKLFF. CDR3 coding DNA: TGCGCCAGCAGCCAAGTGTCAGGACGGACCGTTAATGAAAAACTGTTTTTT.

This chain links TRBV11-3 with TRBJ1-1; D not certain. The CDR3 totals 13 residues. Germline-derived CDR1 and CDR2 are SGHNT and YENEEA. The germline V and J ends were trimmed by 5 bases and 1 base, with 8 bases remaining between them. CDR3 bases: TGTGCCAGCAGCAATGAAAAGAACACTGAAGCTTTCTTT. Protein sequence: CASSNEKNTEAFF.